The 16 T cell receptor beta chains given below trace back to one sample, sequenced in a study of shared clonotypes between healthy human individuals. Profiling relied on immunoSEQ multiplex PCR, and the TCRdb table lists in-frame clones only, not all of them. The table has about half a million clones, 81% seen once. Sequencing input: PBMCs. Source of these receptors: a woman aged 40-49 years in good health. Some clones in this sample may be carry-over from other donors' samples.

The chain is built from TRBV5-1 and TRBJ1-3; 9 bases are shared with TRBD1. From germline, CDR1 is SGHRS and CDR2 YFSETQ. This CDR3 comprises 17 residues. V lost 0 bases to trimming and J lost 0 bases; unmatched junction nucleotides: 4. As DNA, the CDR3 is TGCGCCAGCAGCTTGGCTCCGGGACAGGGCTCTGGAAACACCATATATTTT. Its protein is CASSLAPGQGSGNTIYF.

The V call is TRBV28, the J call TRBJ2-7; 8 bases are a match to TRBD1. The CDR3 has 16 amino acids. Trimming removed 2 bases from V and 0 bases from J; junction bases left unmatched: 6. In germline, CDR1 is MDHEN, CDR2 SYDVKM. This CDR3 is CASSLEMGTGSYEQYF. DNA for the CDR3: TGTGCCAGCAGTTTAGAAATGGGGACAGGCTCCTACGAGCAGTACTTC.

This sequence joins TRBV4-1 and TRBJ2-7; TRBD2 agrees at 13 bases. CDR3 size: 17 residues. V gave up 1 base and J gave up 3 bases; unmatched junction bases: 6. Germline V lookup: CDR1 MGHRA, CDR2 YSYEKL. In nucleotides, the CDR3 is TGCGCCAGCAGCCAAGTTGGACTAGCGGGAGTAAGCTACGAGCAGTACTTC. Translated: CASSQVGLAGVSYEQYF.

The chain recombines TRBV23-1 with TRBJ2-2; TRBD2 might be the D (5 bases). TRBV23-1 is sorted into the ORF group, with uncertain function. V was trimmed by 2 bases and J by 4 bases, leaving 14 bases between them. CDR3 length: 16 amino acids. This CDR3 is CASSQILGVCTGELFF. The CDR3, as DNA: TGCGCCAGCAGTCAAATCCTCGGGGTATGCACCGGGGAGCTGTTTTTT.

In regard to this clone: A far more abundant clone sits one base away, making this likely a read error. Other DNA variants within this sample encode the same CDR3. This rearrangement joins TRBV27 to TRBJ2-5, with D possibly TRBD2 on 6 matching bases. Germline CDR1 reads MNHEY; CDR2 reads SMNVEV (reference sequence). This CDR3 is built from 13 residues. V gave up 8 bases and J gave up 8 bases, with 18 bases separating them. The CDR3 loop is CASSGTPRGTQYF. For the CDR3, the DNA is TGTGCCAGCTCCGGGACTCCAAGGGGCACCCAGTACTTC.

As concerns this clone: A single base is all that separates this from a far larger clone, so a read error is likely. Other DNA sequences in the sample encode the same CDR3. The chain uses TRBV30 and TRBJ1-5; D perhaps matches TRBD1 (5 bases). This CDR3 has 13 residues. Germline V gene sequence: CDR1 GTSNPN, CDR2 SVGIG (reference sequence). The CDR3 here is CAWNMGGNQPQHF. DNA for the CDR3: TGCGCCTGGAATATGGGGGGTAATCAGCCCCAGCATTTT.

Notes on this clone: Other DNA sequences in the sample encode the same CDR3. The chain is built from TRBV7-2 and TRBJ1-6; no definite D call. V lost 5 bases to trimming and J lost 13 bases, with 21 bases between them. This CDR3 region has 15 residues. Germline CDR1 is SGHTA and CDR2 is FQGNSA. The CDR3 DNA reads TGTGCCAGCAGCCCCGGGCGGGGAGCGGGTAGCCCCCTCCACTTT. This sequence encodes CASSPGRGAGSPLHF.

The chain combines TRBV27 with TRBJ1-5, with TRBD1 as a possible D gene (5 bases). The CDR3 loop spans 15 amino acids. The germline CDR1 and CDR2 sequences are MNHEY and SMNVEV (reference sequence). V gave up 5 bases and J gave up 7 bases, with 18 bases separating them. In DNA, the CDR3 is TGTGCCAGCAGTCCGACCGGCAGGGTTGACCAGCCCCAGCATTTT. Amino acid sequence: CASSPTGRVDQPQHF.

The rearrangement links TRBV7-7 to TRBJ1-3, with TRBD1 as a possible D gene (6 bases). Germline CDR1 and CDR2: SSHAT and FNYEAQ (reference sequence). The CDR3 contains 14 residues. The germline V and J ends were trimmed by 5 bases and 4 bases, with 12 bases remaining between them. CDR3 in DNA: TGTGCCAGCAGCCCTACAGGGACCGGAAACACCATATATTTT. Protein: CASSPTGTGNTIYF.

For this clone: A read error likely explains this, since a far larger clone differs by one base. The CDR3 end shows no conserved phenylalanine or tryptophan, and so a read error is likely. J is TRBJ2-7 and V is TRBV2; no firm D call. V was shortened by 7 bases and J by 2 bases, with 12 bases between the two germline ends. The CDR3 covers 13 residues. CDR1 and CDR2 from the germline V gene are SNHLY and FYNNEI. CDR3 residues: CASMGTPAYEQYL. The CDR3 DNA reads TGTGCCAGCATGGGAACACCAGCCTACGAGCAGTACTTA.

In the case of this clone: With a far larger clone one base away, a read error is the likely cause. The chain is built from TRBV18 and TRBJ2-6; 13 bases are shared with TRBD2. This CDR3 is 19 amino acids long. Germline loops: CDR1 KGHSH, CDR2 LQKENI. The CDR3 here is CASSPLALAGGSGANVPTF. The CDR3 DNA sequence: TGTGCCAGCTCACCACTCGCACTAGCGGGAGGGTCTGGGGCCAACGTCCCGACTTTC.

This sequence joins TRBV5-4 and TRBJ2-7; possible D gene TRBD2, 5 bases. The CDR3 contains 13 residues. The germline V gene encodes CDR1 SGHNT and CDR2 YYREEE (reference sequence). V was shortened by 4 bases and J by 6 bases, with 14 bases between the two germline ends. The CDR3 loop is CASSLGRVSEQYF. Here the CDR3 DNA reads TGTGCCAGCAGCCTAGGGCGGGTAAGCGAGCAGTACTTC.

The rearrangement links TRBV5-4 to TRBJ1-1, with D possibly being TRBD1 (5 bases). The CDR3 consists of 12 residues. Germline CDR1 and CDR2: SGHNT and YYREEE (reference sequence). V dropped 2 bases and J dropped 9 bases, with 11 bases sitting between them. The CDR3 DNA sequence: TGTGCCAGCAGCTTTGGGGGACGGCAAGCTTTCTTT. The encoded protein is CASSFGGRQAFF.

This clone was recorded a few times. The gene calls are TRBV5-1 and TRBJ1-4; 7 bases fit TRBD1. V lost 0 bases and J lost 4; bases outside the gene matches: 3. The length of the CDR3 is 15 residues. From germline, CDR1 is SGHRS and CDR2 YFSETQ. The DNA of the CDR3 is TGCGCCAGCAGCTTGGGGACAGGCTATAATGAAAAACTGTTTTTT. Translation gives CASSLGTGYNEKLFF.

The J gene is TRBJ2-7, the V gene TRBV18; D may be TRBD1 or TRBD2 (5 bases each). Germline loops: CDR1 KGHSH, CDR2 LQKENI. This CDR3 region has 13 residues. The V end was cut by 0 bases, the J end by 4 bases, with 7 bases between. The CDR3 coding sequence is TGTGCCAGCTCACCACCAGGGGAGTACGAGCAGTACTTC. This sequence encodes CASSPPGEYEQYF.

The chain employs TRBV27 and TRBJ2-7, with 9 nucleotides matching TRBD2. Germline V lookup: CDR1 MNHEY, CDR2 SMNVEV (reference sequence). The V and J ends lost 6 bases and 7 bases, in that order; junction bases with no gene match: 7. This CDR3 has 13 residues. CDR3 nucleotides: TGTGCCAGCAGGATTCTAGCGGGACGTGAGCAGTACTTC. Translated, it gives CASRILAGREQYF.